Here is one T cell receptor beta chain with its context. Antigen unknown. The CDR3 extends over 17 amino acids. The germline V gene encodes CDR1 LGHNA and CDR2 YSLEER. V shed 5 bases and J 0 bases; nucleotides not matched to a gene: 5. This sample was taken from a study of PD-1 blockade in mismatch repair-deficient tumors. Overall study results and limits: Rapid post-treatment expansion, then contraction, generally preceding radiologic response, marked tumor-resident clones.

Sequenced by immunoSEQ multiplex PCR; TCRdb stores in-frame clones only, minus some. This sample carries around 120,000 clones, 86% of them seen once, and the ten largest clones take about 13%. All patients were mismatch repair deficient, assessed by either PCR or immunohistochemistry. The TCR-sequenced patients were three responders to pembrolizumab. This sequence originates from an adult with mismatch repair-deficient cancer. The sample consisted of peripheral blood, taken 44 weeks after starting pembrolizumab. V is TRBV4-3 and J is TRBJ2-3; 13 bases line up with TRBD2. CDR3 sequence: CASSWGTSGTSTDTQYF. CDR3 nucleotides: TGCGCCAGCAGCTGGGGGACTAGCGGGACTAGCACAGATACGCAGTATTTT.